This T cell receptor beta chain was identified in a study of T cell clonotyping in hematopoietic cell transplantation. At the level of the study: Recipients' pretransplant samples followed cytoreduction. Study-level findings and limits: No sorting was done, leaving CD4 and CD8 contributions mixed. Graft donor and pretransplant recipient Inverse Simpson Index values predicted broader posttransplant TCR diversity.

Specified time point: recipient sample about 28 days before transplant, after cytoreduction. Losses at the gene ends were 6 bases for V and 6 bases for J; bases not matched to a gene: 8. This CDR3 has 15 residues. Germline CDR1 and CDR2: MRHNA and SNTAGT. Sequencing used immunoSEQ multiplex PCR; TCRdb keeps in-frame clones, though not all of them. The sample carries approximately 25,000 clones, approximately 80% recorded once. Comment on this clone: Its cognate antigen is unknown.

The sequence was obtained from a woman in her fifties or sixties with acute myeloid leukemia. Some clones in this sample may be carry-over from other donors' samples. V and J are TRBV6-4 and TRBJ2-2; 9 nucleotides agree with TRBD2. The material was peripheral blood mononuclear cells, obtained before stem cell transplant. The CDR3 loop reads CASSYRTSAAGELFF. CDR3 nucleotide sequence: TGTGCCAGCAGCTACCGGACTAGCGCGGCCGGGGAGCTGTTTTTT.